Listed below are T cell receptor beta chains from one sample, sequenced in a study of CD8 T cells in ankylosing spondylitis. TCRdb used MiXCR to reprocess the 5' RACE reads, holding one entry per CDR3 protein. The sample shows approximately 180,000 distinct CDR3 sequences, around a sixth of them seen only once. Sequencing input: blood, either unsorted or a sorted T cell fraction (not recorded which). These receptors all come from a male donor aged 10 to 30 with ankylosing spondylitis or in good health (not recorded which). Both conserved end residues are part of each CDR3. The D gene is left open where the match is weak. Clone size is not always given. Where it is, it says once, few, many or a class for expanded clones.

NA many TRBJ1-2 TRBV5-1 CASSSRDRTNYGYTF TGCGCCAGCAGCTCTCGGGACCGCACTAACTATGGCTACACCTTC
NA many TRBJ2-2 TRBV5-1 CASSSNQRYTGELFF TGCGCCAGCAGCTCTAACCAGAGATACACCGGGGAGCTGTTTTTT
TRBD2 many TRBJ2-1 TRBV12-3/TRBV12-4 CASSFYLAGGPPYNEQFF TGTGCCAGCAGTTTTTATTTAGCGGGAGGGCCCCCCTACAATGAGCAGTTCTTC
NA NA TRBJ2-2 TRBV6-5 CASSYSAGAGELFF TGTGCCAGCAGTTACTCGGCGGGCGCCGGGGAGCTGTTTTTT
NA NA TRBJ2-1 TRBV7-8 CASSLLDIGGPDNEQFF TGTGCCAGCAGCTTATTGGATATTGGGGGACCCGACAATGAGCAGTTCTTC
NA many TRBJ2-5 TRBV29-1 CSVVRRPTHKEETQYF TGCAGCGTTGTACGGCGCCCGACTCATAAGGAAGAGACCCAGTACTTC
TRBD2 many TRBJ2-7 TRBV20-1 CSARVAGGPYEQYF TGCAGTGCTAGAGTAGCGGGAGGGCCCTACGAGCAGTACTTC
NA many TRBJ2-3 TRBV4-3 CASSQDIGDTDTQYF TGCGCCAGCAGCCAAGACATAGGGGACACAGATACGCAGTATTTT
NA many TRBJ2-7 TRBV6-2/TRBV6-3 CASAGRGNEQYF TGTGCCAGTGCGGGGCGGGGAAACGAGCAGTACTTC
NA few TRBJ2-7 TRBV29-1 CSVAPQASYEQYF TGCAGCGTTGCCCCCCAGGCCTCCTACGAGCAGTACTTC
TRBD1 many TRBJ1-2 TRBV12-3/TRBV12-4 CASSFAGQGSGGYTF TGTGCCAGCAGTTTTGCGGGACAGGGATCGGGTGGCTACACCTTC
TRBD2 NA TRBJ2-3 TRBV12-3/TRBV12-4 CASSVGLAGGSSSTDTQYF TGTGCCAGCAGTGTTGGACTAGCGGGAGGGTCCTCTTCCACAGATACGCAGTATTTT
NA many TRBJ1-2 TRBV5-6 CASSFGSNYGYTF TGTGCCAGCAGCTTTGGGTCTAACTATGGCTACACCTTC
NA many TRBJ2-7 TRBV2 CASRRSSNYEQYF TGTGCCAGCAGACGATCTAGTAACTACGAGCAGTACTTC
NA many TRBJ2-1 TRBV29-1 CSVEDEHSYNEQFF TGCAGCGTTGAAGATGAACACTCCTACAATGAGCAGTTCTTC
NA NA TRBJ2-7 TRBV5-1 CASKVGPGGDYEQYF TGCGCCAGCAAAGTCGGGCCCGGGGGCGACTACGAGCAGTACTTC
TRBD1 NA TRBJ2-7 TRBV20-1 CSARDGDRGLTYEQHF TGCAGTGCTAGAGATGGGGACAGGGGGTTAACGTACGAGCAGCACTTC
TRBD1 NA TRBJ2-7 TRBV27 CASSLAGGLVEQYF TGTGCCAGCAGTTTAGCAGGGGGTTTAGTCGAGCAGTACTTC
NA few TRBJ2-1 TRBV25-1 CASSEGQEQFF TGTGCCAGCAGTGAAGGGCAGGAGCAGTTCTTC
NA many TRBJ2-1 TRBV10-3 CAIRDRRSIDEQFF TGTGCCATCCGTGATAGGAGGTCTATCGATGAGCAGTTCTTC
TRBD1 many TRBJ2-1 TRBV29-1 CSVRQGRDEQFF TGCAGCGTTCGACAGGGGAGAGATGAGCAGTTCTTC
TRBD1 NA TRBJ1-5 TRBV12-3/TRBV12-4 CASSLASGGLGNQPQHF TGTGCCAGCAGTTTAGCGTCAGGGGGCCTGGGCAATCAGCCCCAGCATTTT
NA many TRBJ2-2 TRBV12-3/TRBV12-4 CASSLYRTNTGELFF TGTGCCAGCAGTTTATACAGGACGAACACCGGGGAGCTGTTTTTT
NA many TRBJ2-1 TRBV6-6 CASSITGASYYNEQFF TGTGCCAGCAGTATCACAGGAGCCTCCTACTACAATGAGCAGTTCTTC
NA NA TRBJ2-1 TRBV6-5 CATGRLGDTGEQFF TGTGCCACGGGTCGGCTTGGGGACACGGGTGAGCAGTTCTTC
NA many TRBJ2-2 TRBV28 CASSLRYTGELFF TGTGCCAGCAGTCTAAGATATACCGGGGAGCTGTTTTTT
NA many TRBJ1-2 TRBV7-9 CASSLGPGPNYGYTF TGTGCCAGCAGCTTAGGCCCAGGACCTAACTATGGCTACACCTTC
NA many TRBJ1-6 TRBV5-1 CASRLAGNSPLHF TGCGCCAGCAGATTGGCGGGGAATTCACCCCTCCACTTT
NA many TRBJ2-1 TRBV14 CASSQVGRELEQFF TGTGCCAGCAGCCAAGTTGGAAGGGAATTGGAGCAGTTCTTC
TRBD1 NA TRBJ1-5 TRBV7-9 CASSLVVGDRGRKGNQPQHF TGTGCCAGCAGCTTAGTAGTGGGGGACAGGGGGCGAAAAGGCAATCAGCCCCAGCATTTT
NA NA TRBJ2-1 TRBV20-1 CSARVGPHEQFF TGCAGTGCTAGAGTTGGTCCCCATGAGCAGTTCTTC
NA many TRBJ2-5 TRBV12-3/TRBV12-4 CASSRVARWETQYF TGTGCCAGCAGCCGGGTGGCTAGATGGGAGACCCAGTACTTC
NA many TRBJ2-1 TRBV5-1 CASRDRDLYNEQFF TGCGCCAGCCGAGACCGGGACCTTTACAATGAGCAGTTCTTC
TRBD2 NA TRBJ2-7 TRBV30 CAWTEPGLPTYEQYF TGTGCCTGGACGGAGCCGGGACTACCGACATACGAGCAGTACTTC
NA many TRBJ1-4 TRBV4-3 CASSQGRGEKLFF TGCGCCAGCAGCCAAGGCCGGGGGGAAAAACTGTTTTTT
NA NA TRBJ2-7 TRBV7-2 CASRGGSLYEQYF TGTGCCAGCAGGGGGGGCAGCTTATACGAGCAGTACTTC
NA NA TRBJ1-2 TRBV6-5 CASSYSSAANYGYTF TGTGCCAGCAGTTACTCGAGTGCTGCTAACTATGGCTACACCTTC
NA many TRBJ2-7 TRBV20-1 CSARDRWGEQYF TGCAGTGCTAGGGACAGATGGGGCGAGCAGTACTTC
NA many TRBJ1-1 TRBV5-1 CASSNSGARREAFF TGCGCCAGCAGCAATTCGGGGGCTCGCCGTGAAGCTTTCTTT
NA many TRBJ1-1 TRBV20-1 CSAADSLNTEAFF TGCAGTGCTGCGGACAGTCTGAACACTGAAGCTTTCTTT
NA many TRBJ2-3 TRBV24-1 CATSTLRGDTQYF TGTGCCACCAGTACCCTCCGGGGCGATACGCAGTATTTT
NA many TRBJ2-3 TRBV12-3/TRBV12-4 CASPPGARPDTQYF TGTGCCAGCCCGCCCGGGGCGCGGCCAGATACGCAGTATTTT
NA many TRBJ2-1 TRBV6-5 CASSGRGLGSLYNEQFF TGTGCCAGTTCAGGGCGGGGGCTTGGTAGCCTGTACAATGAGCAGTTCTTC
NA many TRBJ2-1 TRBV15 CAIQQSSYNEQFF TGTGCCATTCAGCAGAGCTCCTACAATGAGCAGTTCTTC
NA many TRBJ1-2 TRBV20-1 CSAPRGPNYGYTF TGCAGTGCTCCTCGTGGGCCCAACTATGGCTACACCTTC
TRBD2 NA TRBJ2-1 TRBV7-2 CASSARTSGRAGNEQFF TGTGCCAGCAGCGCCCGGACTAGCGGGAGGGCGGGAAATGAGCAGTTCTTC
NA many TRBJ2-1 TRBV6-4 CASSGFKGYYNEQFF TGTGCCAGCAGTGGTTTCAAGGGGTATTACAATGAGCAGTTCTTC
NA NA TRBJ2-5 TRBV7-9 CASSLVATQETQYF TGTGCCAGCAGCTTGGTGGCGACCCAAGAGACCCAGTACTTC
TRBD2 many TRBJ2-1 TRBV11-2 CASRTGLGFPHEQFF TGTGCCAGCAGGACGGGACTAGGATTCCCGCATGAGCAGTTCTTC
NA many TRBJ2-5 TRBV12-3/TRBV12-4 CASSPDHETQYF TGTGCCAGCAGTCCTGACCACGAGACCCAGTACTTC
NA many TRBJ2-1 TRBV7-3 CASSLTRLDEQFF TGTGCCAGCAGCTTAACGCGACTAGATGAGCAGTTCTTC
NA few TRBJ1-1 TRBV21-1 CASSPTGTNEAFF TGTGCCAGCAGCCCCACCGGGACGAATGAAGCTTTCTTT
TRBD2 many TRBJ2-3 TRBV9 CASSENKGLARTDTQYF TGTGCCAGCAGCGAGAACAAGGGACTAGCTCGCACAGATACGCAGTATTTT
NA NA TRBJ2-1 TRBV6-5 CASSYFPTVSSYNEQFF TGTGCCAGCAGTTACTTTCCGACCGTAAGCTCCTACAATGAGCAGTTCTTC
NA few TRBJ2-1 TRBV18 CASSPRRPGDEQFF TGTGCCAGCTCACCACGCAGGCCTGGGGATGAGCAGTTCTTC
TRBD2 few TRBJ2-1 TRBV18 CASSPPAQAGDEQFF TGTGCCAGCTCACCACCGGCGCAAGCGGGGGATGAGCAGTTCTTC
TRBD2 many TRBJ2-7 TRBV28 CASSFKGFAASGKFSYEQYF TGTGCCAGCAGTTTTAAGGGATTCGCGGCTAGCGGGAAATTTTCCTACGAGCAGTACTTC